These 20 T cell receptor beta chains were sequenced from one sample in a study of T cell clonotyping in hematopoietic cell transplantation. TCRdb keeps only in-frame clones here, not all; method: immunoSEQ multiplex PCR. The top ten hold approximately 12% of the sample, which has approximately 11,000 clones, about 51% seen once. The sample consisted of peripheral blood mononuclear cells, taken 100 days after allogeneic stem cell transplant. Source of these receptors: a female patient in her 50s who had an allogeneic stem cell transplant from an unrelated donor, so the T cells may come from the graft donor. Some clones in this sample may be carry-over from other donors' samples.

This chain uses TRBV10-3 with TRBJ1-2; no definite D call. Per germline, CDR1 ENHRY and CDR2 SYGVKD. The V and J ends lost 0 bases and 1 base respectively, with 6 bases between them. The CDR3 extends over 14 amino acids. In nucleotides, the CDR3 is TGTGCCATCAGTGAGTCATTACTTAACTATGGCTACACCTTC. Translated, it gives CAISESLLNYGYTF.

DNA for the CDR3: TGTGCCTGGAGTGTACGGGCTAGAGATAATGAGCAGTTCTTC. This translates into CAWSVRARDNEQFF. This sequence joins TRBV30 and TRBJ2-1, with D hard to call. V was clipped by 0 bases and J by 7 bases, with 13 bases between them. Looked up from germline, CDR1 is GTSNPN and CDR2 is SVGIG (reference sequence). This CDR3 has 14 amino acids.

V is TRBV30 and J is TRBJ2-7; D call uncertain. The CDR3 spans 13 residues. Germline V gene lookup returns CDR1 GTSNPN and CDR2 SVGIG (reference sequence). The CDR3 DNA sequence: TGTGCTACACGGCTCCCAATTTCCTACGAGCAGTACTTC. Translating it yields CATRLPISYEQYF.

Here the CDR3 reads CSVSEPAHGGYTF. The CDR3 DNA follows: TGCAGCGTATCCGAGCCAGCCCATGGGGGCTACACCTTC. This chain connects TRBV29-1 to TRBJ1-2; D ambiguous. The CDR3 has 13 amino acids. Trimming left V 6 bases short and J 8 bases short, with 19 bases between. Germline V gene sequence: CDR1 SQVTM, CDR2 ANQGSEA.

The chain carries TRBV6-5 and TRBJ1-2, with D hard to call. V lost 0 bases to trimming and J lost 4 bases, with 6 bases between them. Looked up from germline, CDR1 is MNHEY and CDR2 is SVGAGI. The CDR3 contains 13 residues. CDR3 protein: CASSYSSIYGYTF. CDR3 coding DNA: TGTGCCAGCAGTTACTCGAGCATCTATGGCTACACCTTC.

The rearrangement links TRBV30 to TRBJ2-5; D unresolved. The ends were cut back, 0 bases at V and 1 base at J, with 3 bases in the middle. The CDR3 runs to 12 residues. Germline V CDR1 and CDR2: GTSNPN, SVGIG (reference sequence). Here the CDR3 DNA reads TGTGCCTGGAGTGTAAGCCAAGAGACCCAGTACTTC. Protein product: CAWSVSQETQYF.

This clone was observed a handful of times. The chain uses TRBV30 and TRBJ2-4; no reliable D call. V lost 2 bases, J lost 5 bases, and 4 bases lay in between. Germline V lookup: CDR1 GTSNPN, CDR2 SVGIG (reference sequence). CDR3 size: 11 residues. Here the CDR3 reads CAWSLQNIQYF. The CDR3 DNA follows: TGTGCCTGGAGTCTCCAAAACATTCAGTACTTC. Filled out from reference TRBV30 and TRBJ2-4, the complete variable domain reads SQTIHQWPATLVQPVGSPLSLECTVEGTSNPNLYWYRQAAGRGLQLLFYSVGIGQISSEVPQNLSASRPQDRQFILSSKKLLLSDSGFYLCAWSLQNIQYFGAGTRLSVL.

The chain combines TRBV29-1 with TRBJ1-2; maybe TRBD1 (5 bases). The CDR3 runs to 13 residues. The V and J ends lost 3 bases and 2 bases respectively, with 10 bases between them. Germline values: CDR1 SQVTM, CDR2 ANQGSEA. CDR3 sequence reads: CSVDRRGNYGYTF. CDR3 bases: TGCAGCGTTGACCGTAGGGGCAACTATGGCTACACCTTC.

The chain is built from TRBV6-5 and TRBJ2-7; the match to TRBD1 covers 9 bases. This CDR3 is 14 amino acids long. V gave up 8 bases and J gave up 2 bases; unmatched junction bases: 7. Germline-derived CDR1 and CDR2 are MNHEY and SVGAGI. The CDR3 spells CASSRQGGPYEQYF. The CDR3 nucleotides are TGTGCCAGCTCCCGACAGGGGGGACCCTACGAGCAGTACTTC.

V and J are TRBV30 and TRBJ2-3, with TRBD2 as a possible D gene (6 bases). Germline-derived CDR1 and CDR2 are GTSNPN and SVGIG (reference sequence). CDR3 length: 16 amino acids. V dropped 0 bases and J dropped 8 bases, with 21 bases sitting between them. CDR3 amino acids: CAWSVRAGRRGGTQYF. The DNA for the CDR3 is TGTGCCTGGAGTGTACGGGCGGGACGGCGTGGGGGTACGCAGTATTTT.

This clone turned up a few times. V is TRBV19 and J is TRBJ1-5; TRBD1 aligns across 7 bases. The J segment lost 1 base and the V segment lost 7 bases, leaving 13 bases of the junction unmatched. Germline V CDR1 and CDR2: LNHDA, SQIVND (reference sequence). The CDR3 extends over 17 amino acids. Here the CDR3 reads CASITRQGESSNQPQHF. In nucleotides, the CDR3 is TGTGCCAGTATAACACGTCAGGGGGAGAGCAGCAATCAGCCCCAGCATTTT.

The J gene is TRBJ2-7, the V gene TRBV20-1; D is possibly TRBD1 or TRBD2 (6 bases each). This CDR3 spans 10 amino acids. The germline CDR1 and CDR2 sequences are DFQATT and SNEGSKA (reference sequence). The V and J ends lost 6 bases and 7 bases respectively, with 10 bases between them. CDR3 in amino acids: CSAWRGEQYF. CDR3 sequence (DNA): TGCAGTGCGTGGAGGGGGGAGCAGTACTTC.

V gene TRBV30 combines with J gene TRBJ1-1; TRBD1 aligns across 7 bases. V was pared by 0 bases and J by 10 bases, with 8 bases of the junction left unmatched. Germline-derived CDR1 and CDR2 are GTSNPN and SVGIG (reference sequence). The CDR3 covers 13 residues. This CDR3 reads CAWSVTAGGRAFF. The CDR3 region has the DNA TGTGCCTGGAGTGTAACGGCAGGGGGAAGAGCTTTCTTT.

This clone is deemed medium-sized. The chain recombines TRBV7-6 with TRBJ1-2; possible D gene TRBD1, 6 bases. Between the trimmed V and J ends, which lost 1 base and 8 bases, there was a span of 17 bases. Germline CDR1 is SGHVS and CDR2 is FNYEAQ. This CDR3 is 15 amino acids long. For the CDR3, the DNA is TGTGCCAGCAGCTTAGATGGAGGGGGGCTTGAAGGCTACACCTTC. Translating gives CASSLDGGGLEGYTF.

The V gene is TRBV5-1, the J gene TRBJ1-2, with D possibly TRBD1 on 5 matching bases. The germline V gene has CDR1 SGHRS and CDR2 YFSETQ. V was pared by 4 bases and J by 0 bases, with 7 bases between. The CDR3 is made up of 13 amino acids. The CDR3 sequence: CASSVGANYGYTF. The CDR3 coding sequence is TGCGCCAGCAGCGTAGGGGCTAACTATGGCTACACCTTC. Drawing the rest from reference TRBV5-1 and TRBJ1-2, the complete variable domain is KAGVTQTPRYLIKTRGQQVTLSCSPISGHRSVSWYQQTPGQGLQFLFEYFSETQRNKGNFPGRFSGRQFSNSRSEMNVSTLELGDSALYLCASSVGANYGYTFGSGTRLTVV.

The V and J genes are TRBV30 and TRBJ1-5, with D perhaps matching TRBD1 (5 bases). Germline CDR1 and CDR2: GTSNPN and SVGIG (reference sequence). The CDR3 has 14 amino acids. The V end lost 4 bases, the J end lost 7 bases, and 17 bases lay between the germline ends. CDR3 loop: CAWNSDGANQPQHF. The CDR3 bases are TGTGCCTGGAATTCTGACGGGGCTAACCAGCCCCAGCATTTT.

The rearrangement uses TRBV30 and TRBJ2-5, with D possibly TRBD2 on 6 matching bases. The CDR3 sequence is 13 residues long. Germline V gene lookup returns CDR1 GTSNPN and CDR2 SVGIG (reference sequence). CDR3 sequence reads: CAGKGGGKETQYF. CDR3 coding DNA: TGTGCTGGGAAGGGTGGCGGGAAAGAGACCCAGTACTTC. Full variable domain (outside the CDR3, taken from reference TRBV30 and TRBJ2-5): SQTIHQWPATLVQPVGSPLSLECTVEGTSNPNLYWYRQAAGRGLQLLFYSVGIGQISSEVPQNLSASRPQDRQFILSSKKLLLSDSGFYLCAGKGGGKETQYFGPGTRLLVL.

The chain combines TRBV30 with TRBJ1-1; no definite D call. CDR1 is GTSNPN, CDR2 SVGIG, per germline (reference sequence). V lost 8 bases, J lost 1 base, and 11 bases lay in between. The CDR3 sequence is 12 residues long. Here the CDR3 reads CARTDPNTEAFF. CDR3 coding DNA: TGTGCCAGGACGGACCCGAACACTGAAGCTTTCTTT.

The chain couples TRBV27 to TRBJ2-7; D is unclear. CDR3 length: 13 residues. CDR1 is MNHEY and CDR2 is SMNVEV in the germline V gene (reference sequence). V was trimmed by 5 bases and J by 1 base, leaving 9 bases between them. CDR3 sequence: CASSPGQSYEQYF. The DNA of the CDR3 is TGTGCCAGCAGTCCCGGGCAGTCCTACGAGCAGTACTTC.

This clone was counted a few times. V gene TRBV30 combines with J gene TRBJ2-7; no clear D. The CDR3 totals 14 residues. Germline CDR1 is GTSNPN and CDR2 is SVGIG (reference sequence). Trimming removed 0 bases at V and 2 bases at J, with 11 bases between. CDR3 bases: TGTGCCTGGAGTGTAATCGGCCACCCCTACGAGCAGTACTTC. Amino acid sequence: CAWSVIGHPYEQYF.